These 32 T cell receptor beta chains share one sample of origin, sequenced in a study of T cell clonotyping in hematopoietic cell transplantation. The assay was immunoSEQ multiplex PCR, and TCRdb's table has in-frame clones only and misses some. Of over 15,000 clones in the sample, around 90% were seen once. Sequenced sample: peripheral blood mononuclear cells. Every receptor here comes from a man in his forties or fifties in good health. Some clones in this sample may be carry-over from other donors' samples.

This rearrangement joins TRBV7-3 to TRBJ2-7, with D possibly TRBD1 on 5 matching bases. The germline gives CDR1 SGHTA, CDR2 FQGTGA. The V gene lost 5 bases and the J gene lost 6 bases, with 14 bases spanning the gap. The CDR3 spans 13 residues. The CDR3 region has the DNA TGTGCCAGCAGCCACACAGGCCCTGGCGAGCAGTACTTC. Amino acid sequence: CASSHTGPGEQYF. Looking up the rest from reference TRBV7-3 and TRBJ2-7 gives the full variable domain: GAGVSQTPSNKVTEKGKYVELRCDPISGHTALYWYRQSLGQGPEFLIYFQGTGAADDSGLPNDRFFAVRPEGSVSTLKIQRTERGDSAVYLCASSHTGPGEQYFGPGTRLTVT.

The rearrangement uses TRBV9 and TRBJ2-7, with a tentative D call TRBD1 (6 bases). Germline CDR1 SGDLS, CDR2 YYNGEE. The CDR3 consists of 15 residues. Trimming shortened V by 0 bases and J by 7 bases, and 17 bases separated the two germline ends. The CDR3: CASSVDIGQPGEQYF. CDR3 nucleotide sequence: TGTGCCAGCAGCGTAGACATAGGACAGCCCGGAGAGCAGTACTTC.

CDR3 loop: CAWSVWGPGQGPEYGYTF. For the CDR3, the DNA is TGTGCCTGGAGTGTATGGGGACCGGGACAGGGCCCTGAGTATGGCTACACCTTC. The chain couples TRBV30 to TRBJ1-2, with 9 bases that match TRBD1. Germline CDR1 reads GTSNPN; CDR2 reads SVGIG (reference sequence). The CDR3 sequence is 18 residues long. V was pared by 0 bases and J by 5 bases, with 16 bases of the junction left unmatched.

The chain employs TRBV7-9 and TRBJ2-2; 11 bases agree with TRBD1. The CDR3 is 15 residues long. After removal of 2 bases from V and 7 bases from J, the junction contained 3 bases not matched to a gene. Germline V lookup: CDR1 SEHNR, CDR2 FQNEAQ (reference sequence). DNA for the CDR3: TGTGCCAGCAGCTTAAGGACAGGGGGCGGCGGGGAGCTGTTTTTT. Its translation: CASSLRTGGGGELFF.

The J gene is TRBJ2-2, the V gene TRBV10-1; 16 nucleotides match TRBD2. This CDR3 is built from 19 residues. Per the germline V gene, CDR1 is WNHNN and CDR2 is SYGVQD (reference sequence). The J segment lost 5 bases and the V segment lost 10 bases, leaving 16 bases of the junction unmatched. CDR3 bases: TGCGCCATAGAAACCGGGACTAGCGGGGGGGCATTCAGGACCGGGGAGCTGTTTTTT. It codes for CAIETGTSGGAFRTGELFF.

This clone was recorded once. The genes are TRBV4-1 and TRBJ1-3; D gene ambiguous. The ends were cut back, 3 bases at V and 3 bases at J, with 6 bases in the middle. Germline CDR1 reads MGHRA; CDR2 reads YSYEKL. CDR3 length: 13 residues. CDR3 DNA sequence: TGCGCCAGCAGCCACTTAATTGGAAACACCATATATTTT. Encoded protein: CASSHLIGNTIYF.

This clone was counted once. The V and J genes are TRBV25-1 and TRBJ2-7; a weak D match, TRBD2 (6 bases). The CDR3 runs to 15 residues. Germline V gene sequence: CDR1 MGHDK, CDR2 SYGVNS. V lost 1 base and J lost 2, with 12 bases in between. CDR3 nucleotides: TGTGCCAGCAGTGAATTGGGAGGAGCCCCCTACGAGCAGTACTTC. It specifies CASSELGGAPYEQYF.

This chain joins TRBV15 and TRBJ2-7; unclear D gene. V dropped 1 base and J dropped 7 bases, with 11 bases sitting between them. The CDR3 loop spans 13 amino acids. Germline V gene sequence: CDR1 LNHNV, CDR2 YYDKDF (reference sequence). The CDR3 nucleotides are TGTGCCACCAGCAGAGTACCCTCTGGTGAGCAGTACTTC. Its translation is CATSRVPSGEQYF. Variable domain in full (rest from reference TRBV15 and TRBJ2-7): DAMVIQNPRYQVTQFGKPVTLSCSQTLNHNVMYWYQQKSSQAPKLLFHYYDKDFNNEADTPDNFQSRRPNTSFCFLDIRSPGLGDTAMYLCATSRVPSGEQYFGPGTRLTVT.

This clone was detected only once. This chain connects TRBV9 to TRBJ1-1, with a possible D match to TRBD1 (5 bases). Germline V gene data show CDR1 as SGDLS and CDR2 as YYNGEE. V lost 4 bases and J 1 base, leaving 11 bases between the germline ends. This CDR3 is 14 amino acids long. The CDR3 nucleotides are TGTGCCAGCAGCCCCGGGGACGCGAACACTGAAGCTTTCTTT. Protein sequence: CASSPGDANTEAFF.

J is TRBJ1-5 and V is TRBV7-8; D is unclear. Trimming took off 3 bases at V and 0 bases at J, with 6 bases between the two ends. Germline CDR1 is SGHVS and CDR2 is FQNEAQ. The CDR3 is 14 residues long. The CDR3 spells CASSFVNSNQPQHF. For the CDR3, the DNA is TGTGCCAGCAGCTTTGTGAATAGCAATCAGCCCCAGCATTTT.

The DNA of the CDR3 is TGTGCCAGCAGCTTAGATCTCGCCCCGGGGCCACATCAGTATTTT. Translation gives CASSLDLAPGPHQYF. The chain is built from TRBV11-2 and TRBJ2-3, with D possibly being TRBD1 or TRBD2 (5 bases each). From germline, CDR1 is SGHAT and CDR2 FQNNGV. V was clipped by 0 bases and J by 12 bases, with 19 bases between them. The CDR3 loop spans 15 amino acids.

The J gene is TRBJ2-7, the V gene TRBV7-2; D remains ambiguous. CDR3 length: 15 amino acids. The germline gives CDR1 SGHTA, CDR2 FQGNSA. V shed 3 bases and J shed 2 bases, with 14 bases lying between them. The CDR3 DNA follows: TGTGCCAGCAGCTTCGATATGGGTCCCACCTACGAGCAGTACTTC. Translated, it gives CASSFDMGPTYEQYF.

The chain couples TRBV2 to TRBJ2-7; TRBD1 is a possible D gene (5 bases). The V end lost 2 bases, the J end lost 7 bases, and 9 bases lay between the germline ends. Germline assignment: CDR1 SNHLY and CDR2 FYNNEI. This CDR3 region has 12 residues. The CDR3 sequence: CASSERQGEQYF. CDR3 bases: TGTGCCAGCAGTGAAAGGCAGGGAGAGCAGTACTTC.

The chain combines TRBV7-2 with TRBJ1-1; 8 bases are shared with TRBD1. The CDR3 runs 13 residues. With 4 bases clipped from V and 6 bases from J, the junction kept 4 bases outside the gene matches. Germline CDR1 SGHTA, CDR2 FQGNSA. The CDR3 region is CASSYVTGAEAFF. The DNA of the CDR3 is TGTGCCAGCAGCTATGTGACAGGGGCTGAAGCTTTCTTT.

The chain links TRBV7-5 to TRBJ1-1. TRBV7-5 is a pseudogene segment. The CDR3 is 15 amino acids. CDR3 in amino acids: CARCALEEGNTEAFF. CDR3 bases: TGTGCCAGATGCGCCCTCGAGGAAGGAAACACTGAAGCTTTCTTT.

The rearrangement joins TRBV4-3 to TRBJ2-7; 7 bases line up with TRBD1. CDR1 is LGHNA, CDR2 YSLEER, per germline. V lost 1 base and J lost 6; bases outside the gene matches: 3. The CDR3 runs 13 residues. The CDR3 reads CASSQGQGTEQYF. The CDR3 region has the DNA TGCGCCAGCAGCCAAGGACAGGGAACCGAGCAGTACTTC.

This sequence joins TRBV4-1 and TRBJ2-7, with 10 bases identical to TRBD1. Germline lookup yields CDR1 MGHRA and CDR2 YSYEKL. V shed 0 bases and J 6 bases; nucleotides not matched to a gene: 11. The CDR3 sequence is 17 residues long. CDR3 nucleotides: TGCGCCAGCAGCCAAGACCCCTCCGGGACAGGGGTGAGCGAGCAGTACTTC. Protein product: CASSQDPSGTGVSEQYF.

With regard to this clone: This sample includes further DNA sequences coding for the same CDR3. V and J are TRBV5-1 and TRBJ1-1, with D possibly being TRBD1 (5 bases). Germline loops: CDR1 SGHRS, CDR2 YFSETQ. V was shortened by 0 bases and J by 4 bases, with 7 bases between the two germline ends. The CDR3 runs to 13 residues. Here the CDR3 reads CASSLEGTTEAFF. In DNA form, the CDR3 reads TGCGCCAGCAGCTTGGAAGGGACCACTGAAGCTTTCTTT. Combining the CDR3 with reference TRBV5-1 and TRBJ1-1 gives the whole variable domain KAGVTQTPRYLIKTRGQQVTLSCSPISGHRSVSWYQQTPGQGLQFLFEYFSETQRNKGNFPGRFSGRQFSNSRSEMNVSTLELGDSALYLCASSLEGTTEAFFGQGTRLTVV.

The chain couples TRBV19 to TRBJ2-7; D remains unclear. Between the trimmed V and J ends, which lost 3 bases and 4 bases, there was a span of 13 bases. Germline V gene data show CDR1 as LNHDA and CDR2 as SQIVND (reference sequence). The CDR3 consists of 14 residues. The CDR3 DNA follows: TGTGCCAGTAGTATTTTAAGGGTTACGTACGAGCAGTACTTC. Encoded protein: CASSILRVTYEQYF. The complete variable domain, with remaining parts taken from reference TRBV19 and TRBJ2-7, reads DGGITQSPKYLFRKEGQNVTLSCEQNLNHDAMYWYRQDPGQGLRLIYYSQIVNDFQKGDIAEGYSVSREKKESFPLTVTSAQKNPTAFYLCASSILRVTYEQYFGPGTRLTVT.

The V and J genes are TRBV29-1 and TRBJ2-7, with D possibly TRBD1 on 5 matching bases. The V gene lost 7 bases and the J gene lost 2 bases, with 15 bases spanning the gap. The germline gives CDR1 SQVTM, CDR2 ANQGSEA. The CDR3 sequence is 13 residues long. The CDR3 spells CSGVSRATYEQYF. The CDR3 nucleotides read TGCAGCGGGGTTAGCAGGGCTACCTACGAGCAGTACTTC.

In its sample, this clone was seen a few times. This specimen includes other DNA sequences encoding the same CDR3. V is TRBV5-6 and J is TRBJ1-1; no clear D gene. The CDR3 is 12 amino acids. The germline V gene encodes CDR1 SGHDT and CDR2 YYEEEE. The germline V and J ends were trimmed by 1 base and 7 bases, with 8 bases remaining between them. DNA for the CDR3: TGTGCCAGCAGCTTGAGAGGGAATGAAGCTTTCTTT. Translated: CASSLRGNEAFF.

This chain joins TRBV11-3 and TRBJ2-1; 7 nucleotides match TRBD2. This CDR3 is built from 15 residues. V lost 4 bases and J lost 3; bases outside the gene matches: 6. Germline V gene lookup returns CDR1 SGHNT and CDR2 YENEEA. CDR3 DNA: TGTGCCAGCAGCTCATCAGGACTAGTCTACAATGAGCAGTTCTTC. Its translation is CASSSSGLVYNEQFF.

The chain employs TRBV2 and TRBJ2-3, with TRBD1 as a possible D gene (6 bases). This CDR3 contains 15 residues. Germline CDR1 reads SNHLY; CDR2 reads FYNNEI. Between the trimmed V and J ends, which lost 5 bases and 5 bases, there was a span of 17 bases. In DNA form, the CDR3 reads TGTGCCAGCAGTACCCTAGCTGGGGGCTTAGATACGCAGTATTTT. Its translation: CASSTLAGGLDTQYF.

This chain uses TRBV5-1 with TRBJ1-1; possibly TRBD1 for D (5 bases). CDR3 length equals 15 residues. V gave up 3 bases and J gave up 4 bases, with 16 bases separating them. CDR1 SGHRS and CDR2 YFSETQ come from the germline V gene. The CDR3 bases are TGCGCCAGCAGCTCGACCCGGGGCGGGAGCACTGAAGCTTTCTTT. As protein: CASSSTRGGSTEAFF.

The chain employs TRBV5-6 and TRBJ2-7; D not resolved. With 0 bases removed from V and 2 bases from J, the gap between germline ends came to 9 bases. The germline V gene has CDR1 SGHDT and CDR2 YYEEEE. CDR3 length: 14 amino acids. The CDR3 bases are TGTGCCAGCAGCTTGGGGGCTACGGCCTACGAGCAGTACTTC. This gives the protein CASSLGATAYEQYF.

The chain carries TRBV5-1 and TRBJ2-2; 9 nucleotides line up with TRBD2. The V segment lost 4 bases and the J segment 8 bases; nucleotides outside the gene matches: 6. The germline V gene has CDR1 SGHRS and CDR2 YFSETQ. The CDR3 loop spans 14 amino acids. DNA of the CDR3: TGCGCCAGCAGCGGGGGACTAGCTTCGGGGGAGCTGTTTTTT. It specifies CASSGGLASGELFF.

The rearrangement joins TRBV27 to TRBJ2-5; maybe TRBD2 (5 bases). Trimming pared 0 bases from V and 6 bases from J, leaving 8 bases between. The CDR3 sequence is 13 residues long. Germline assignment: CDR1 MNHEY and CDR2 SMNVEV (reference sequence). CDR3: CASSLSPSQTQYF. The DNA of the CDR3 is TGTGCCAGCAGTTTATCCCCTAGCCAGACCCAGTACTTC.

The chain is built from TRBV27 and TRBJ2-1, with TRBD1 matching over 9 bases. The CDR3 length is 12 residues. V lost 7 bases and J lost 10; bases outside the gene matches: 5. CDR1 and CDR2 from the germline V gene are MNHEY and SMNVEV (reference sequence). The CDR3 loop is CASTRQGGEQFF. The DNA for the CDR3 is TGTGCCAGCACCCGACAGGGGGGCGAGCAGTTCTTC.

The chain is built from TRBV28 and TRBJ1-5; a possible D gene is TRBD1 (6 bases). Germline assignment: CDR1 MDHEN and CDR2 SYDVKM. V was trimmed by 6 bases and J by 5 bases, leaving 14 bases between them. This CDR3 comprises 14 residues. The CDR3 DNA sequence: TGTGCCAGCAGCTACACAGGGTTTGATCAGCCCCAGCATTTT. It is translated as CASSYTGFDQPQHF.

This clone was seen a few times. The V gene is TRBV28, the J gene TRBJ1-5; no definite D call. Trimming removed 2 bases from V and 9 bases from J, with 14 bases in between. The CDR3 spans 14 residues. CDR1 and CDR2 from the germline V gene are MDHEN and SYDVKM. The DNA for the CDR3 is TGTGCCAGCAGTTTAAGGACGGATGAGCGGCCCCAGCATTTT. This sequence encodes CASSLRTDERPQHF.

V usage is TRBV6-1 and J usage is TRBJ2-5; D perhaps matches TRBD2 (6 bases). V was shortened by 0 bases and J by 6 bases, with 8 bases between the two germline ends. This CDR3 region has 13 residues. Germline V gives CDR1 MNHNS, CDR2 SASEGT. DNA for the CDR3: TGTGCCAGCAGTGAAGCGGGGAGGCAGACCCAGTACTTC. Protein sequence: CASSEAGRQTQYF.

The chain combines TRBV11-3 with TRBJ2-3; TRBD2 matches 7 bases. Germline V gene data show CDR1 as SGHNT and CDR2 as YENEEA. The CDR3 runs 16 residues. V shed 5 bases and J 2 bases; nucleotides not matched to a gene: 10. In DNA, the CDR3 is TGTGCCAGCAGCCCGAGGGGAGGGTTTCTCACAGATACGCAGTATTTT. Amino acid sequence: CASSPRGGFLTDTQYF. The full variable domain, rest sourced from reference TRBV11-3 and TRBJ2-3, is EAGVVQSPRYKIIEKKQPVAFWCNPISGHNTLYWYLQNLGQGPELLIRYENEEAVDDSQLPKDRFSAERLKGVDSTLKIQPAELGDSAVYLCASSPRGGFLTDTQYFGPGTRLTVL.